A few counts support the clone carrying this T cell receptor beta chain. This entry is derived from a study of cytomegalovirus exposure and HLA in healthy donors. Germline CDR1 and CDR2: MNHEY and SVGAGI. The CDR3 has 14 amino acids. V trimming: 5 bases; J trimming: 7 bases; junction bases outside the gene matches: 8. The PCR employed 60 Vbeta primers together with 13 Jbeta primers. Sequenced by immunoSEQ multiplex PCR; TCRdb stores in-frame clones only, minus some. The table records roughly 160,000 clones, roughly 83% of them present only once. J is TRBJ1-1 and V is TRBV6-5, with TRBD1 matching over 9 bases. The receptor was isolated from a boy between 2 and 10 years old in good health and CMV-seronegative. The sample taken for sequencing was PBMCs. The CDR3 DNA follows: TGTGCCAGCAGTACAGGGGGCGCAGCCCGTGAAGCTTTCTTT. This encodes CASSTGGAAREAFF.